Given below is one TCR beta chain in context. The second PCR ran roughly 6 to 11 cycles with a sample-barcoded 5' primer and J-beta primers. TCRdb re-called the 5' RACE reads through MiXCR, storing one row per CDR3 protein. The sample has 650,000 to 900,000 distinct CDR3 sequences, approximately 67% seen once. V trimming: 0 bases; J trimming: 8 bases; junction bases outside the gene matches: 6. CDR1 and CDR2 from the germline V gene are SGHRS and YFSETQ. The CDR3 has 14 amino acids. This sample was included in a study of blood T cells in healthy people across ages. In terms of origin and age, donors were healthy Caucasian individuals from Russia aged roughly 6 to 100. Each sample yielded at least 6.5 million isolated PBMCs.

V is TRBV5-1 and J is TRBJ1-2; 8 nucleotides agree with TRBD1. The receptor was isolated from a man younger than 40 in good health. The sequenced sample was blood. CDR3 sequence reads: CASSLVDREKGYTF. For the CDR3, the DNA is TGCGCCAGCAGCTTGGTGGACAGGGAGAAGGGCTACACCTTC.